This T cell receptor beta chain was recorded in a study of blood T cell repertoires in COVID-19. This clone was seen a single time. Generated by immunoSEQ multiplex PCR, the TCRdb table keeps only in-frame clones and is missing some. Of approximately 100,000 clones in the sample, 70% to 90% were seen once. Trimming removed 3 bases at V and 5 bases at J, with 10 bases between. The CDR3 has 13 residues. Germline CDR1 reads GTSNPN; CDR2 reads SVGIG (reference sequence). The sample consisted of peripheral blood. The genes are TRBV30 and TRBJ2-2; D not resolved. The sequence came from a human donor in a cohort sampled during active COVID-19. CDR3: CAWRRRGTGELFF. In nucleotides, the CDR3 is TGTGCCTGGAGAAGGCGCGGTACCGGGGAGCTGTTTTTT.